This TCR beta chain is drawn from a study of T cell repertoires in cytomegalovirus infection. Study at large: Evidence of both CMV infection and a matching HLA type came from public TCR beta signatures. General study findings and limits: HLA-C-restricted TCR beta clonotypes specific for CMV led the ex vivo response.

The V end lost 1 base, the J end lost 1 base, and 10 bases lay between the germline ends. The CDR3 loop spans 15 amino acids. Germline-derived CDR1 and CDR2 are MGHDK and SYGVNS. MiXCR was run by TCRdb on the reads, yielding one entry per CDR3 protein. The sample has 150,000 to 200,000 distinct CDR3 sequences, approximately 14% seen once. As concerns this clonotype: Its cognate antigen is unknown.

The gene calls are TRBV25-1 and TRBJ1-1, with D unresolved. Material: PBMCs. The TCR originated in a human donor in good health (CMV status not recorded). Some clones in this sample may be carry-over from other donors' samples. CDR3 nucleotide sequence: TGTGCCAGCAGTGAATCGGGAAAAGGGAACACTGAAGCTTTCTTT. Translating gives CASSESGKGNTEAFF.